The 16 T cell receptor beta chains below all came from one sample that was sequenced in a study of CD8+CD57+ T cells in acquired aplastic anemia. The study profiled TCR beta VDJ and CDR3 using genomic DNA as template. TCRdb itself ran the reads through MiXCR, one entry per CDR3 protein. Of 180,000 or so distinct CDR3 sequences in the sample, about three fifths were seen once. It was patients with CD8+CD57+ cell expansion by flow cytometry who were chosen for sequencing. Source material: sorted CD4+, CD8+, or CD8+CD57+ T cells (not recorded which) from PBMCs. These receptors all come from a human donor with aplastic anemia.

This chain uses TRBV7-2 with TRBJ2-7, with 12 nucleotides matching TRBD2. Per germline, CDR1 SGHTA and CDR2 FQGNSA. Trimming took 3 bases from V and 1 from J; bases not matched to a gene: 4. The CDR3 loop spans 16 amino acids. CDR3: CASSFSSGGASYEQYF. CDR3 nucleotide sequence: TGTGCCAGCAGCTTTTCTAGCGGGGGGGCGTCCTACGAGCAGTACTTC.

The CDR3 is CASSPTDSLNTEAFF. DNA for the CDR3: TGTGCCAGCAGCCCTACCGACAGCCTGAACACTGAAGCTTTCTTT. V is TRBV7-8 and J is TRBJ1-1; a possible D gene is TRBD1 (5 bases). Germline CDR1 is SGHVS and CDR2 is FQNEAQ. The CDR3 consists of 15 residues. Trimming removed 5 bases at V and 0 bases at J, with 13 bases between.

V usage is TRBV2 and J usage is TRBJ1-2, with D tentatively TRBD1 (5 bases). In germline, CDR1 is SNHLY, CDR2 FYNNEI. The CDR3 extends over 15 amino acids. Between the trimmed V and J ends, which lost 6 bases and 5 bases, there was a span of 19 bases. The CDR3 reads CASSETRQCQYGYTF. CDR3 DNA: TGTGCCAGCAGCGAAACCCGACAGTGCCAATATGGCTACACCTTC.

The chain's CDR3 is CASSITRLAGRNTGELFF. The CDR3 bases are TGTGCCAGTAGTATCACCCGACTAGCGGGTCGGAACACCGGGGAGCTGTTTTTT. This sequence joins TRBV19 and TRBJ2-2, with 10 bases matching TRBD2. Trimming took 3 bases from V and 1 from J; bases not matched to a gene: 8. Germline lookup yields CDR1 LNHDA and CDR2 SQIVND (reference sequence). The CDR3 has 18 amino acids.

CDR3 coding DNA: TGTGCCACCAGTGATTTGCCAAAGGGCGAGCAGTTCTTC. Its translation is CATSDLPKGEQFF. This rearrangement joins TRBV24-1 to TRBJ2-1; D gene ambiguous. Germline values: CDR1 KGHDR, CDR2 SFDVKD. The V end lost 0 bases, the J end lost 10 bases, and 9 bases lay between the germline ends. The CDR3 is 13 residues long.

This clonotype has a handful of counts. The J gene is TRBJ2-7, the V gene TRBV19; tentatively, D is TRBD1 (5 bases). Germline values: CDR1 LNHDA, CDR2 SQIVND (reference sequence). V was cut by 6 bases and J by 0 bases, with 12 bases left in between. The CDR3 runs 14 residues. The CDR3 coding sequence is TGTGCCAGTAGACTGACAGTGAACTCCTACGAGCAGTACTTC. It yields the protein CASRLTVNSYEQYF. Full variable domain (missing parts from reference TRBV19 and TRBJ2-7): DGGITQSPKYLFRKEGQNVTLSCEQNLNHDAMYWYRQDPGQGLRLIYYSQIVNDFQKGDIAEGYSVSREKKESFPLTVTSAQKNPTAFYLCASRLTVNSYEQYFGPGTRLTVT.

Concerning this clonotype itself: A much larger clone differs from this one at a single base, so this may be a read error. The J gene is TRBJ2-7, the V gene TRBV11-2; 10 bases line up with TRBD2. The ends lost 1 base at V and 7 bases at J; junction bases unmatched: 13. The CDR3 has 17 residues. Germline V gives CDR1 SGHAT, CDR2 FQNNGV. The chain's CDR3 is CASSLGRSGGVYNEQYF. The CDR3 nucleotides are TGTGCCAGCAGCTTAGGTCGAAGCGGGGGGGTCTACAATGAGCAGTACTTC.

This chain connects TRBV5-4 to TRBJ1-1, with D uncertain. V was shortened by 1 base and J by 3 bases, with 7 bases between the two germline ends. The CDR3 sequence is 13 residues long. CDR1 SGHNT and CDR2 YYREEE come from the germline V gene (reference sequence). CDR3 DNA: TGTGCCAGCAGCTTGACTGGAGACACTGAAGCTTTCTTT. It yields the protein CASSLTGDTEAFF.

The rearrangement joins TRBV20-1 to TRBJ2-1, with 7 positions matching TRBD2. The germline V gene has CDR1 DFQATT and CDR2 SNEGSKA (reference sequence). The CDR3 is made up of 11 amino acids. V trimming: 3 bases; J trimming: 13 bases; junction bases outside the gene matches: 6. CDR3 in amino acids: CSASRGGEQFF. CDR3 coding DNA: TGCAGTGCTAGTAGGGGAGGGGAACAGTTCTTC.

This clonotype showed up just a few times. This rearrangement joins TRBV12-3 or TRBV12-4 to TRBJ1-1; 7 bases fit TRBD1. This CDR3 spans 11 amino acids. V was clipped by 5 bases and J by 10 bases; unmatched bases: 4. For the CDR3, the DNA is TGTGCCAGCAGTAGGGGGCTAGGAGCTTTCTTT. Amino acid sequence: CASSRGLGAFF.

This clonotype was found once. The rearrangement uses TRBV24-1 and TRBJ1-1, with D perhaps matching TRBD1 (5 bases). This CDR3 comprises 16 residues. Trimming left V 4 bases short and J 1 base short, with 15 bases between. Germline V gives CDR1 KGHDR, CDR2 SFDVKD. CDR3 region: CATSEGSGLGNTEAFF. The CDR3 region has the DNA TGTGCCACCAGTGAAGGTTCAGGGCTCGGGAACACTGAAGCTTTCTTT.

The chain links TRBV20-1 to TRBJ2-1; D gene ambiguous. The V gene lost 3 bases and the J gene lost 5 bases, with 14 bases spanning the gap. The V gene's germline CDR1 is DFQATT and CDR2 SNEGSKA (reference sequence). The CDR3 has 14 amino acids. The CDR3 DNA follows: TGCAGTGCTAGTTTCCGGTCACTACACAATGAGCAGTTCTTC. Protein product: CSASFRSLHNEQFF.

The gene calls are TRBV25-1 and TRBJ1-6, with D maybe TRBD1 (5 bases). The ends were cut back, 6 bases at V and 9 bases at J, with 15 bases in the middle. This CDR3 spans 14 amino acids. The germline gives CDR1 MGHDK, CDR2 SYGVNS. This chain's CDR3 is CASRGVGESSPLHF. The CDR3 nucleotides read TGTGCCAGCAGGGGGGTAGGGGAATCTTCACCCCTCCACTTT.

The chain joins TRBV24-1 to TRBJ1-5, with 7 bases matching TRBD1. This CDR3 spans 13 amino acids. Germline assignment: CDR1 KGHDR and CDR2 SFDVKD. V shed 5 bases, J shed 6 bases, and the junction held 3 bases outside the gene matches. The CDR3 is CATSGQGSQPQHF. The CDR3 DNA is TGTGCCACCAGTGGACAGGGAAGTCAGCCCCAGCATTTT.

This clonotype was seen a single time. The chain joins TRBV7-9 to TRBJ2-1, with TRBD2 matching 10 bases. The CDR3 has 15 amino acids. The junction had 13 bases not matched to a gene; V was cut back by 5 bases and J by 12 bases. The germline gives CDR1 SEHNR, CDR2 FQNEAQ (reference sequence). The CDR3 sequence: CASSLSGGAKDTQFF. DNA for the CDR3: TGTGCCAGCAGCCTCAGCGGGGGGGCCAAAGATACGCAGTTCTTC.

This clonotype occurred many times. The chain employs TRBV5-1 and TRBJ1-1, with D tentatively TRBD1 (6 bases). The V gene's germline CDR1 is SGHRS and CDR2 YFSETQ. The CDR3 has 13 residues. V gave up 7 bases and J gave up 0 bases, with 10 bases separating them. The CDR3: CASGEGVNTEAFF. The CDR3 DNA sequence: TGCGCCAGCGGTGAGGGGGTGAACACTGAAGCTTTCTTT.